Below are 5 T cell receptor beta chains sequenced from a single sample in a study of T cell responses to AZD1222 COVID-19 vaccine. Libraries were prepared by immunoSEQ multiplex PCR; TCRdb keeps only in-frame clonotypes and omits some of them. The sample contains roughly 110,000 clones, 87% of which appear only once. This specimen was peripheral blood, taken on day 0 of AZD1222 vaccination. The source is an adult in good health.

The rearrangement links TRBV10-3 to TRBJ1-5; D uncertain. The CDR3 extends over 13 amino acids. The V gene's germline CDR1 is ENHRY and CDR2 SYGVKD. With 6 bases removed from V and 4 bases from J, the gap between germline ends came to 10 bases. The CDR3 region is CAISPELNQPQHF. CDR3 coding DNA: TGTGCCATCAGCCCGGAACTTAATCAGCCCCAGCATTTT.

This clone was detected only once. This chain links TRBV19 with TRBJ1-2, with 9 bases lining up with TRBD1. Looked up from germline, CDR1 is LNHDA and CDR2 is SQIVND (reference sequence). V was clipped by 5 bases and J by 6 bases; unmatched bases: 7. The CDR3 has 14 amino acids. The CDR3 reads CASSYDGTGNGYTF. The DNA for the CDR3 is TGTGCCAGTAGTTATGACGGGACAGGGAATGGCTACACCTTC.

The chain combines TRBV27 with TRBJ2-3; D remains ambiguous. From germline, CDR1 is MNHEY and CDR2 SMNVEV (reference sequence). The CDR3 covers 14 residues. Trimming pared 3 bases from V and 0 bases from J, leaving 7 bases between. CDR3 bases: TGTGCCAGCAGTTTTGGACGAAGCACAGATACGCAGTATTTT. Its protein is CASSFGRSTDTQYF.

The chain couples TRBV30 to TRBJ1-3; 8 positions agree with TRBD1. CDR3 length: 13 amino acids. Germline V gives CDR1 GTSNPN, CDR2 SVGIG (reference sequence). Unmatched junction bases numbered 2, after V lost 3 bases and J lost 4 bases. CDR3 sequence reads: CAWSRDRGNTIYF. The CDR3 DNA is TGTGCCTGGAGCCGGGACAGGGGAAACACCATATATTTT.

This chain links TRBV19 with TRBJ2-7; no clear D gene. The CDR3 spans 15 residues. V dropped 3 bases and J dropped 2 bases, with 14 bases sitting between them. The V gene's germline CDR1 is LNHDA and CDR2 SQIVND (reference sequence). The CDR3: CASSIVDTATYEQYF. The CDR3 DNA sequence: TGTGCCAGTAGTATCGTAGACACTGCTACCTACGAGCAGTACTTC.